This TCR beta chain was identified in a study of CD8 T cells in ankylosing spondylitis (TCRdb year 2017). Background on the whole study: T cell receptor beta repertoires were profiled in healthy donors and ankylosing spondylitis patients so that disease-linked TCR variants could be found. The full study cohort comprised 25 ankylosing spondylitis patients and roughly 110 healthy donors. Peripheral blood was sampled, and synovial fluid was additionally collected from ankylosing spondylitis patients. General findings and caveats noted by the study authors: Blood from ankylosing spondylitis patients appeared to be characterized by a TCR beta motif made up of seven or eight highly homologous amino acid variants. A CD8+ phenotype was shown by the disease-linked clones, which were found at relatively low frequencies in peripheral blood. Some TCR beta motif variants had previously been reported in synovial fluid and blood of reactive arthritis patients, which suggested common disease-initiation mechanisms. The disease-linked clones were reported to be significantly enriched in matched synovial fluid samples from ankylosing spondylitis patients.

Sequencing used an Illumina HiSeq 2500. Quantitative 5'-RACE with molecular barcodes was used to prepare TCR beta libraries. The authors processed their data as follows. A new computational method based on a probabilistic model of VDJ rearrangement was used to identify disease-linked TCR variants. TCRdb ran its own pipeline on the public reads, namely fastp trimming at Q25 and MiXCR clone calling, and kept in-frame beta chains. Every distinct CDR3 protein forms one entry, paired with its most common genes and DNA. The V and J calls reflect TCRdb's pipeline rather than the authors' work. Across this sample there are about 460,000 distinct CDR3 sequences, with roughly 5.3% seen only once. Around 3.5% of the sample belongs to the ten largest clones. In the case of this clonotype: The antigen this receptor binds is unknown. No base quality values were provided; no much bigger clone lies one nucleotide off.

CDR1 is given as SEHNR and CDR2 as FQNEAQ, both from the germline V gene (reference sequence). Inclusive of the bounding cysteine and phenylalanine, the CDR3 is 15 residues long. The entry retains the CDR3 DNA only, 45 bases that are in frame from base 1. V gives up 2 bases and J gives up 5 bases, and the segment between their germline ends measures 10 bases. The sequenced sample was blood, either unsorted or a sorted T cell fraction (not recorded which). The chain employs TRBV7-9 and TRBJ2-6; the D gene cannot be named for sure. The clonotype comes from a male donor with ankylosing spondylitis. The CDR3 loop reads CASSLPVGRANVLTF. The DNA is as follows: TGTGCCAGCAGCTTACCCGTTGGGAGGGCCAACGTCCTGACTTTC.